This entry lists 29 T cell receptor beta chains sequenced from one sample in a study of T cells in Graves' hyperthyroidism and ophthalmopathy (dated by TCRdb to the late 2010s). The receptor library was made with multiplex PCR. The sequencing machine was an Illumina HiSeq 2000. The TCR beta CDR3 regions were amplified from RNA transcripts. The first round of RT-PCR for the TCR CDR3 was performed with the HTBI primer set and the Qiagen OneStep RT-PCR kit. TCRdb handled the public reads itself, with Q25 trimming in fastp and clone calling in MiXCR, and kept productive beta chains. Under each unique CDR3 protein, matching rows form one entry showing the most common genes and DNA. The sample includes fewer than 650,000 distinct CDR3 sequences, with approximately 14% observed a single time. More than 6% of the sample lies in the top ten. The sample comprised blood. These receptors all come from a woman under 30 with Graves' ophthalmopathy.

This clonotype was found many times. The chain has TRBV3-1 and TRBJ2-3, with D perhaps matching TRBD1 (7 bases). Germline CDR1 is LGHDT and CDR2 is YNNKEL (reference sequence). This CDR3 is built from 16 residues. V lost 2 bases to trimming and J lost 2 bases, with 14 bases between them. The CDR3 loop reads CASSQIAGGYTDTQYF. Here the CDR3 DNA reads TGTGCCAGCAGCCAAATCGCAGGGGGGTACACAGATACGCAGTATTTT.

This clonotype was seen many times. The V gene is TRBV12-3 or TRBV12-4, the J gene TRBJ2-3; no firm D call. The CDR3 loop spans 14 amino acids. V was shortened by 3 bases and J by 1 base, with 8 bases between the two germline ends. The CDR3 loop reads CASSLNLGTDTQYF. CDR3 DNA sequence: TGTGCCAGCAGTTTGAATCTGGGCACAGATACGCAGTATTTT.

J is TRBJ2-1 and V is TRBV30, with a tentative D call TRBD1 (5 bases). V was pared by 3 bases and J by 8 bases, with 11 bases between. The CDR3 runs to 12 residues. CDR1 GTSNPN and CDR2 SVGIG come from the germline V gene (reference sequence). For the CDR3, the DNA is TGTGCCTGGAGGGGGCATGGCGATGAGCAGTTCTTC. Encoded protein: CAWRGHGDEQFF.

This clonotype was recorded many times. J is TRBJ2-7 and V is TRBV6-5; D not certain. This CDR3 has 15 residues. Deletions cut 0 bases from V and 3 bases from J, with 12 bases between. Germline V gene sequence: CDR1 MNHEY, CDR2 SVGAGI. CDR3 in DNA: TGTGCCAGCAGTTACTCCCTCCCAAGTGACTACGAGCAGTACTTC. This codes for CASSYSLPSDYEQYF.

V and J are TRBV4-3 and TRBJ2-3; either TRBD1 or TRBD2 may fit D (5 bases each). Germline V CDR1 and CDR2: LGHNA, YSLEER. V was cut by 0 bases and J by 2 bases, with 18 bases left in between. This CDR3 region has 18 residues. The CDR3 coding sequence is TGCGCCAGCAGCCAAGAGAGATTCGGGACGCGGGTCACAGATACGCAGTATTTT. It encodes CASSQERFGTRVTDTQYF.

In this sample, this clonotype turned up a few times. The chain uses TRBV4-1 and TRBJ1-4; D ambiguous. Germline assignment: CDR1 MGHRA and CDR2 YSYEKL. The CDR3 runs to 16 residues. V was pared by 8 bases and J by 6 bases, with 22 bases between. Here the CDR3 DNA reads TGCGCCAGCTATACGGAGCTCGGTTCGGGTTATGAAAAACTGTTTTTT. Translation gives CASYTELGSGYEKLFF.

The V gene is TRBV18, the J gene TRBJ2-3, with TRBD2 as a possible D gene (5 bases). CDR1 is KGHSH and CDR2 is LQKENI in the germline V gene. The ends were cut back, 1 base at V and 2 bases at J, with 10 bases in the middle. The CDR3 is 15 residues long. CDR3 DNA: TGTGCCAGCTCACCACGTAGACTATACACAGATACGCAGTATTTT. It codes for CASSPRRLYTDTQYF.

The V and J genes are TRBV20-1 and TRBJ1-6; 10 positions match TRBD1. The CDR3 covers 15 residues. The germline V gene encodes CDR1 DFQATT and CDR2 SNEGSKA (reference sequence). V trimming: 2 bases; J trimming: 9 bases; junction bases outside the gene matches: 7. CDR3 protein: CSARLDRGQCSPLHF. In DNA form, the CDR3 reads TGCAGTGCTAGATTAGACAGGGGGCAGTGTTCACCCCTCCACTTT.

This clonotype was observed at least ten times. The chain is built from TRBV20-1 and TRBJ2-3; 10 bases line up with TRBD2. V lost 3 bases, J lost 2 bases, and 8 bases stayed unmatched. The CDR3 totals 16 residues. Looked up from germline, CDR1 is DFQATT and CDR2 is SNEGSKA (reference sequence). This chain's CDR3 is CSASSPTSGDTDTQYF. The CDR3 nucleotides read TGCAGTGCTAGCTCCCCCACTAGCGGGGACACAGATACGCAGTATTTT.

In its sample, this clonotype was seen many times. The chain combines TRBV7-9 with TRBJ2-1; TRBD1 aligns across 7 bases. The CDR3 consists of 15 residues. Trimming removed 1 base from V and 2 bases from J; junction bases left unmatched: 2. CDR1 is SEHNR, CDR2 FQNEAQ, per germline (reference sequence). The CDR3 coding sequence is TGTGCCAGCAGCTTAGGAGACAGGGCCTACAATGAGCAGTTCTTC. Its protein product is CASSLGDRAYNEQFF. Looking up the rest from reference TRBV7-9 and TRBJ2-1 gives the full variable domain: DTGVSQNPRHKITKRGQNVTFRCDPISEHNRLYWYRQTLGQGPEFLTYFQNEAQLEKSRLLSDRFSAERPKGSFSTLEIQRTEQGDSAMYLCASSLGDRAYNEQFFGPGTRLTVL.

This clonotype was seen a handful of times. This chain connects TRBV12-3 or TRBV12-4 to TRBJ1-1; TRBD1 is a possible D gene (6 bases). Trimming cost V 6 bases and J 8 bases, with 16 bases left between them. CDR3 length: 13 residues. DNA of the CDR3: TGTGCCAGCAGCCGGGAAGGGGGAGCCGAAGCTTTCTTT. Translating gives CASSREGGAEAFF.

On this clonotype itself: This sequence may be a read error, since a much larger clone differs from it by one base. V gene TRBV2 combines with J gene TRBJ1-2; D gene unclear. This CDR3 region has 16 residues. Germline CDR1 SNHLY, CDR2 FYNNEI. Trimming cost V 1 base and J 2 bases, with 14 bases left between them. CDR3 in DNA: TGTGCCAGCAGTGAAGTCAAAAGTCCAGGAAACTATGGCTACACCTTC. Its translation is CASSEVKSPGNYGYTF.

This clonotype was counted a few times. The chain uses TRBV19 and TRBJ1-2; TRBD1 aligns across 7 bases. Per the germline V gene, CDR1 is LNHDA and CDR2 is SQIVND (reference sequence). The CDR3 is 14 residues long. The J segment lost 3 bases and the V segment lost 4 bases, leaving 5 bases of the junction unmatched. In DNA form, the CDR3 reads TGTGCCAGTAGTAGGGACAGAAGTTACTATGGCTACACCTTC. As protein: CASSRDRSYYGYTF. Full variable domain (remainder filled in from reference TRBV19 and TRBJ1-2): DGGITQSPKYLFRKEGQNVTLSCEQNLNHDAMYWYRQDPGQGLRLIYYSQIVNDFQKGDIAEGYSVSREKKESFPLTVTSAQKNPTAFYLCASSRDRSYYGYTFGSGTRLTVV.

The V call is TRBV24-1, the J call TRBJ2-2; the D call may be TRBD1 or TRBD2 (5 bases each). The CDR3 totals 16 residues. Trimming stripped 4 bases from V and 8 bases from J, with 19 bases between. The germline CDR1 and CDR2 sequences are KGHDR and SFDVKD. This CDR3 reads CATSDLTGTQGGELFF. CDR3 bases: TGTGCCACCAGTGACCTAACCGGGACCCAAGGAGGGGAGCTGTTTTTT.

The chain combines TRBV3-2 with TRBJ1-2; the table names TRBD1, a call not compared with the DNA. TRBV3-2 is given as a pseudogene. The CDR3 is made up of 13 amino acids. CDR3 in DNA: TGTACCAGCAGCCAAGTGGGGGCTCGTGGCTACACCTTC. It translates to CTSSQVGARGYTF.

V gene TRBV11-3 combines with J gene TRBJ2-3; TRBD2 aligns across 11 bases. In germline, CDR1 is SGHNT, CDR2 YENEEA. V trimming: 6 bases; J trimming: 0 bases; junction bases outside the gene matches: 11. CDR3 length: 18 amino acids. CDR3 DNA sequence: TGTGCCAGCAGAACATTCTCGTGGACTAGCGGGAGCACAGATACGCAGTATTTT. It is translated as CASRTFSWTSGSTDTQYF.

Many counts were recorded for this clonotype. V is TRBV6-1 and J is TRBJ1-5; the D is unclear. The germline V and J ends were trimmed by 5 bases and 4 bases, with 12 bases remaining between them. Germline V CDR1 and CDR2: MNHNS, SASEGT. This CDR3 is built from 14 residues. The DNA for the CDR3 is TGTGCCAGCAGTCTACAAACTAGAAATCAGCCCCAGCATTTT. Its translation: CASSLQTRNQPQHF.

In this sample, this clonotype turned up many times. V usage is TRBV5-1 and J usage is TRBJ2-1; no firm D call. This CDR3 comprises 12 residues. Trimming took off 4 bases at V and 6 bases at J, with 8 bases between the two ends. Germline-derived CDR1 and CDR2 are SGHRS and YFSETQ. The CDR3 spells CASSPPTNEQFF. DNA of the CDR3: TGCGCCAGCAGCCCCCCTACCAATGAGCAGTTCTTC.

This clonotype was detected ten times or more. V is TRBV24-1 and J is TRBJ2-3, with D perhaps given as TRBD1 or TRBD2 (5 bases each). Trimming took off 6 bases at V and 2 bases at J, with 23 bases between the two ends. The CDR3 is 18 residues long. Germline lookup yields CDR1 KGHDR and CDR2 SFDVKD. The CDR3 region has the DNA TGTGCCACCAGTCCCTCCTCAGGGACGGCGGACGACACAGATACGCAGTATTTT. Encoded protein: CATSPSSGTADDTDTQYF.

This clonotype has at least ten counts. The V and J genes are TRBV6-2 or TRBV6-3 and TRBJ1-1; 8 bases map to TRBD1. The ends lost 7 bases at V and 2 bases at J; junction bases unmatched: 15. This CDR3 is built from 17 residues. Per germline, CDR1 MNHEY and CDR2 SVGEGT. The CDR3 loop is CASTPVFRTGLNTEAFF. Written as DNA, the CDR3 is TGTGCCAGCACCCCGGTATTCCGGACAGGGCTAAACACTGAAGCTTTCTTT.

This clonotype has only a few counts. The CDR3 sequence is CASSTGTGRYNEQFF. The CDR3 region has the DNA TGTGCCAGCAGTACCGGGACAGGGAGGTACAATGAGCAGTTCTTC. V usage is TRBV6-1 and J usage is TRBJ2-1; TRBD1 aligns across 9 bases. CDR1 MNHNS and CDR2 SASEGT come from the germline V gene. The CDR3 is 15 residues long. After removal of 5 bases from V and 4 bases from J, the junction contained 6 bases not matched to a gene.

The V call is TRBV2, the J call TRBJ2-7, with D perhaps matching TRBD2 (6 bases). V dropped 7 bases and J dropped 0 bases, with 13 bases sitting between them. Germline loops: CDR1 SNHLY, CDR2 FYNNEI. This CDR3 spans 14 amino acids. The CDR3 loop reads CASTRTTISYEQYF. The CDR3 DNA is TGTGCCAGCACTAGGACTACCATCTCCTACGAGCAGTACTTC.

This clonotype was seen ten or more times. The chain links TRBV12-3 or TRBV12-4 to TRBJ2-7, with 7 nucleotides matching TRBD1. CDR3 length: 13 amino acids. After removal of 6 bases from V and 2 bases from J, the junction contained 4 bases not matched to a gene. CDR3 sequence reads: CASRTGTAYEQYF. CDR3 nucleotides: TGTGCCAGCAGGACCGGGACAGCCTACGAGCAGTACTTC.

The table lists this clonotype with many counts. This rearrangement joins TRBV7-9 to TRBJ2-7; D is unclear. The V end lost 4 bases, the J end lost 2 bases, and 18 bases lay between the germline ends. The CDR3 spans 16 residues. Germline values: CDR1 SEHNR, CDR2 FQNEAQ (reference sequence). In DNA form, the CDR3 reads TGTGCCAGCAGCTCGTCCTCTCACATAAAACCCTACGAGCAGTACTTC. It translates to CASSSSSHIKPYEQYF.

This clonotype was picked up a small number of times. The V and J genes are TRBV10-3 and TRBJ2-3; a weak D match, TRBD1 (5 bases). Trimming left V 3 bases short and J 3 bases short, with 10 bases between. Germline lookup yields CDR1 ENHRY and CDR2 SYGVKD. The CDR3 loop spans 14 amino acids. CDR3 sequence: CAISDRRDTDTQYF. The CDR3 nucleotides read TGTGCCATCAGTGATCGCAGGGATACAGATACGCAGTATTTT.

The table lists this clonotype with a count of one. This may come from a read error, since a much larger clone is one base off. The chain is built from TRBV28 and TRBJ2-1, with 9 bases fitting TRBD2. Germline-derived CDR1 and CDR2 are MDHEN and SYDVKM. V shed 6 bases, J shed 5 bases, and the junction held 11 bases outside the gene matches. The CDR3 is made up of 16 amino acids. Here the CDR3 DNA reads TGTGCCAGCAGGAAGCTTCTAGCGGGAACCCACAATGAGCAGTTCTTC. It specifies CASRKLLAGTHNEQFF.

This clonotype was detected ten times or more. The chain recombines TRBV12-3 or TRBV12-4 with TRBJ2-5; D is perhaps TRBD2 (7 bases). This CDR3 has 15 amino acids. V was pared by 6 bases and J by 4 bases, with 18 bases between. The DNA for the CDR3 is TGTGCCAGCAGCCCGGGGGCGGGAGTAACAGAGACCCAGTACTTC. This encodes CASSPGAGVTETQYF.

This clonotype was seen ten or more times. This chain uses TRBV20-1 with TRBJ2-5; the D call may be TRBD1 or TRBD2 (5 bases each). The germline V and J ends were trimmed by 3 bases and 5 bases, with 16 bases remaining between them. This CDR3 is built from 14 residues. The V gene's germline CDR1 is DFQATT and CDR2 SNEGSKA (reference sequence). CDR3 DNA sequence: TGCAGTGCTAGGTCACAGGTGCCGGGGGAGACCCAGTACTTC. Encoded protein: CSARSQVPGETQYF.

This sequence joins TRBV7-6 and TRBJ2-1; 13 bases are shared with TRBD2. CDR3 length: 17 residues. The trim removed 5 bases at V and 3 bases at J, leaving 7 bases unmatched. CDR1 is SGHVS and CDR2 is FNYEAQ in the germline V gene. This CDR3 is CASSTRTSGSLYNEQFF. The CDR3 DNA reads TGTGCCAGCAGCACCCGGACTAGCGGGAGTCTCTACAATGAGCAGTTCTTC.